A single sample is the source of the 19 T cell receptor beta chains below, sequenced in a study of OX40 agonist ivuxolimab in advanced cancers. Produced via immunoSEQ multiplex PCR; TCRdb's table is partial and in-frame only. The sample has 50,000 to 60,000 clones, approximately 80% seen once. The specimen was CD4+ or CD8+ T cells sorted from blood, collected in a trial of the OX40 agonist ivuxolimab. Every receptor here comes from an adult with an advanced solid tumor such as melanoma, head and neck, liver or kidney cancer.

The chain combines TRBV6-6 with TRBJ2-5; 9 positions agree with TRBD2. Germline V gene data show CDR1 as MNHNY and CDR2 as SVGAGI (reference sequence). The junction had 7 bases not matched to a gene; V was cut back by 5 bases and J by 6 bases. This CDR3 is 14 amino acids long. CDR3 in amino acids: CASSNPGLAKTQYF. As DNA, the CDR3 is TGTGCCAGCAGTAATCCGGGACTAGCAAAGACCCAGTACTTC.

This sequence joins TRBV28 and TRBJ2-1; D is undetermined. In germline, CDR1 is MDHEN, CDR2 SYDVKM. Trimming took 1 base from V and 8 from J, leaving 6 bases between them. The CDR3 spans 12 residues. This CDR3 is CASSLFGDEQFF. The CDR3 DNA is TGTGCCAGCAGTTTATTTGGGGATGAGCAGTTCTTC.

The V and J genes are TRBV29-1 and TRBJ2-5; 11 nucleotides agree with TRBD1. This CDR3 is 12 amino acids long. The V and J ends lost 7 bases and 4 bases, in that order; junction bases with no gene match: 2. From germline, CDR1 is SQVTM and CDR2 ANQGSEA. CDR3: CSADRGRETQYF. The DNA for the CDR3 is TGCAGCGCGGACAGGGGGCGAGAGACCCAGTACTTC.

In this sample, this clone turned up a few times. The chain carries TRBV5-6 and TRBJ2-5; unclear D gene. CDR1 is SGHDT and CDR2 is YYEEEE in the germline V gene. The V gene lost 1 base and the J gene lost 7 bases, with 11 bases spanning the gap. This CDR3 is 13 amino acids long. The CDR3 DNA follows: TGTGCCAGCAGCTTGCCCGCTAAGGGGACCCAGTACTTC. This translates into CASSLPAKGTQYF.

The chain carries TRBV7-9 and TRBJ2-2, with TRBD2 identical over 7 bases. The germline gives CDR1 SEHNR, CDR2 FQNEAQ (reference sequence). J lost 6 bases, V lost 1 base, and 8 bases had no gene match. This CDR3 has 16 amino acids. CDR3 loop: CASSLGWEAGPGELFF. In DNA, the CDR3 is TGTGCCAGCAGCTTAGGGTGGGAAGCGGGACCCGGGGAGCTGTTTTTT.

The chain joins TRBV7-2 to TRBJ1-2; no reliable D call. Trimming removed 5 bases from V and 5 bases from J, with 12 bases in between. Germline CDR1 is SGHTA and CDR2 is FQGNSA. CDR3 length equals 13 residues. In DNA, the CDR3 is TGTGCCAGCAGCGCGTTTGTGAGTTATGGCTACACCTTC. As protein: CASSAFVSYGYTF.

The V call is TRBV2, the J call TRBJ1-5; 7 positions match TRBD1. Germline V CDR1 and CDR2: SNHLY, FYNNEI. This CDR3 is built from 17 residues. V shed 1 base, J shed 5 bases, and the junction held 11 bases outside the gene matches. Written as DNA, the CDR3 is TGTGCCAGCAGTGAAGGGAGGGGGCTCCTAAGGGATCAGCCCCAGCATTTT. This sequence encodes CASSEGRGLLRDQPQHF.

This clone turned up a few times. The rearrangement links TRBV7-9 to TRBJ2-7; 7 bases line up with TRBD1. V gave up 7 bases and J gave up 3 bases; unmatched junction bases: 9. This CDR3 is built from 14 residues. Per the germline V gene, CDR1 is SEHNR and CDR2 is FQNEAQ (reference sequence). Here the CDR3 DNA reads TGTGCCAGCACTAAAGGGGGCAGCCACTACGAGCAGTACTTC. It codes for CASTKGGSHYEQYF.

The gene calls are TRBV5-1 and TRBJ2-3; D tentatively reads TRBD1 or TRBD2 (5 bases each). The CDR3 has 15 residues. Germline loops: CDR1 SGHRS, CDR2 YFSETQ. V gave up 0 bases and J gave up 4 bases, with 12 bases separating them. CDR3 nucleotide sequence: TGCGCCAGCAGCTTGGCCTCGAGGGGCGCAGATACGCAGTATTTT. It specifies CASSLASRGADTQYF.

The gene calls are TRBV2 and TRBJ2-3; D is ambiguous. CDR1 and CDR2 from the germline V gene are SNHLY and FYNNEI. The ends were cut back, 6 bases at V and 3 bases at J, with 13 bases in the middle. CDR3 length: 14 amino acids. CDR3 sequence: CASRPRTTTDTQYF. The DNA for the CDR3 is TGTGCCAGCAGGCCACGGACCACTACAGATACGCAGTATTTT.

This clone was picked up one time. The chain uses TRBV7-6 and TRBJ2-7; 8 bases are a match to TRBD2. Trimming took 1 base from V and 3 from J; bases not matched to a gene: 5. This CDR3 comprises 15 residues. The germline V gene has CDR1 SGHVS and CDR2 FNYEAQ. CDR3 DNA: TGTGCCAGCAGCTTAGGCAGCGGGAGTGGCTACGAGCAGTACTTC. Residues: CASSLGSGSGYEQYF.

The V and J genes are TRBV6-5 and TRBJ2-5; TRBD1 aligns across 10 bases. Germline CDR1 reads MNHEY; CDR2 reads SVGAGI. The length of the CDR3 is 15 residues. The trim removed 3 bases at V and 4 bases at J, leaving 5 bases unmatched. The CDR3 sequence is CASSYSGQGGETQYF. In nucleotides, the CDR3 is TGTGCCAGCAGTTATTCAGGACAGGGGGGAGAGACCCAGTACTTC.

This clone occurred once. The rearrangement joins TRBV28 to TRBJ1-2; D is perhaps TRBD1 (5 bases). CDR3 size: 18 residues. Trimming took 5 bases from V and 4 from J, leaving 26 bases between them. The germline gives CDR1 MDHEN, CDR2 SYDVKM. CDR3 protein: CASSLGSDPGLMIYGYTF. The CDR3 DNA follows: TGTGCCAGCAGTCTGGGCAGCGATCCAGGGCTGATGATCTATGGCTACACCTTC.

A few counts support this clone. This chain connects TRBV2 to TRBJ2-1; 14 nucleotides align to TRBD2. The CDR3 loop spans 15 amino acids. The J segment lost 7 bases and the V segment lost 4 bases, leaving 3 bases of the junction unmatched. Per the germline V gene, CDR1 is SNHLY and CDR2 is FYNNEI. The CDR3 region is CASSGTSGRMNEQFF. The CDR3 DNA reads as TGTGCCAGCAGTGGGACTAGCGGGAGGATGAATGAGCAGTTCTTC.

This clone was found once. The chain combines TRBV7-9 with TRBJ2-7; 8 positions match TRBD1. The CDR3 has 12 amino acids. Trimming cost V 4 bases and J 7 bases; bases outside gene matches: 3. Germline V gene lookup returns CDR1 SEHNR and CDR2 FQNEAQ (reference sequence). DNA of the CDR3: TGTGCCAGCAGCTCACAGGGGGGAGAGCAGTACTTC. Translated, it gives CASSSQGGEQYF.

This rearrangement joins TRBV9 to TRBJ2-1; D is possibly TRBD1 (5 bases). CDR3 length equals 17 residues. V was trimmed by 2 bases and J by 3 bases, leaving 18 bases between them. Looked up from germline, CDR1 is SGDLS and CDR2 is YYNGEE. For the CDR3, the DNA is TGTGCCAGCAGCGTCGGCCCCGACAGCCGCCTCTACAATGAGCAGTTCTTC. As protein: CASSVGPDSRLYNEQFF.

The chain joins TRBV6-5 to TRBJ2-2; possibly TRBD1 for D (5 bases). CDR3 length: 13 residues. Germline V gives CDR1 MNHEY, CDR2 SVGAGI. The ends were cut back, 9 bases at V and 4 bases at J, with 12 bases in the middle. The CDR3 protein is CASSGPGTGELFF. The CDR3 bases are TGTGCCAGTTCAGGGCCCGGCACCGGGGAGCTGTTTTTT.

The DNA for the CDR3 is TGCGCCAGCAGCGTACAGAGTGCCTACGAGCAGTACTTC. This gives the protein CASSVQSAYEQYF. V usage is TRBV5-1 and J usage is TRBJ2-7; the D is unclear. Looked up from germline, CDR1 is SGHRS and CDR2 is YFSETQ. V was cut by 4 bases and J by 2 bases, with 10 bases left in between. CDR3 length: 13 amino acids.

Only one count was recorded for this clone. The V call is TRBV11-3, the J call TRBJ2-7; D is undetermined. V was trimmed by 0 bases and J by 4 bases, leaving 13 bases between them. In germline, CDR1 is SGHNT, CDR2 YENEEA. This CDR3 region has 15 residues. The DNA for the CDR3 is TGTGCCAGCAGCTTAGAGCCCTCGCCGGCGTACGAGCAGTACTTC. Its protein is CASSLEPSPAYEQYF.